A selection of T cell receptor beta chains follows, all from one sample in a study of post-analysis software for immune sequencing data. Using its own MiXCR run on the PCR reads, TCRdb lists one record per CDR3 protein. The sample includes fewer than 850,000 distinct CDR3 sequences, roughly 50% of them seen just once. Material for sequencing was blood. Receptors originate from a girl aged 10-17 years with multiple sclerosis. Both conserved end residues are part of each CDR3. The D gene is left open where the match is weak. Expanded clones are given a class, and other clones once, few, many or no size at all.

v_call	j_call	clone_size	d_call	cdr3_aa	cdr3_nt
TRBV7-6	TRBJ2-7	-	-	CASSSTVLAYEQYF	TGTGCCAGCAGCTCGACCGTGCTCGCCTACGAGCAGTACTTC
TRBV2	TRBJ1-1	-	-	CASSDWGGRSTEAFF	TGTGCCAGCAGTGACTGGGGGGGGAGGAGCACTGAAGCTTTCTTT
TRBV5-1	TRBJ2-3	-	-	CASTPLQGRDTQYF	TGCGCCAGCACCCCGTTGCAGGGCAGAGATACGCAGTATTTT
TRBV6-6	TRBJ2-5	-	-	CASSWDFVETQYF	TGTGCCAGCAGTTGGGACTTCGTGGAGACCCAGTACTTC
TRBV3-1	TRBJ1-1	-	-	CASSQAGAEAFF	TGTGCCAGCAGCCAAGCCGGCGCTGAAGCTTTCTTT
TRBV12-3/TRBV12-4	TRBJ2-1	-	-	CASSLGGSREQFF	TGTGCCAGCAGTTTGGGGGGTAGCAGGGAGCAGTTCTTC
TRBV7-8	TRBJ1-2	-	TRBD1	CASSPDLGTGASGYTF	TGTGCCAGCAGCCCCGACCTCGGGACAGGGGCTTCTGGCTACACCTTC
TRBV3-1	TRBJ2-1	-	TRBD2	CASTMRESGEQFF	TGTGCCAGCACCATGCGGGAGAGTGGCGAGCAGTTCTTC
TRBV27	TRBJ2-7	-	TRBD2	CASSLGTGGRYEQYF	TGTGCCAGCAGTTTGGGGACGGGAGGACGCTACGAGCAGTACTTC
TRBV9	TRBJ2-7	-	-	CASSVVPVGSLGEQYF	TGTGCCAGCAGCGTAGTTCCGGTAGGTAGTTTGGGAGAGCAGTACTTC
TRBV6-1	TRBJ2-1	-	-	CASSDPPAREQFF	TGTGCCAGCAGTGACCCCCCGGCCAGGGAGCAGTTCTTC
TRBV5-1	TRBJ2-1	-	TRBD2	CASSLRSGSSYNEQFF	TGTGCCAGCAGCTTAAGGAGCGGGAGCTCCTACAATGAGCAGTTCTTC
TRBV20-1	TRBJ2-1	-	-	CSARDLVPAGSYNEQFF	TGCAGTGCTAGAGATCTGGTTCCAGCGGGCTCCTACAATGAGCAGTTCTTC
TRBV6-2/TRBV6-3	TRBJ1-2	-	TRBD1	CASRNGQEPHYGYTF	TGTGCCAGCAGAAACGGACAGGAGCCTCACTATGGCTACACCTTC
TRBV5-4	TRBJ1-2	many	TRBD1	CASSSPGQGNYGYTF	TGTGCCAGCAGCTCACCGGGACAGGGGAACTATGGCTACACCTTC
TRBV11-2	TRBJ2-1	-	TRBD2	CASTGLAIYNEQFF	TGTGCCAGCACAGGACTAGCGATATACAATGAGCAGTTCTTC
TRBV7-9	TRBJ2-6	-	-	CASSTPSMALSSGANVLTF	TGTGCCAGCAGCACCCCCTCGATGGCCCTAAGCTCTGGGGCCAACGTCCTGACTTTC
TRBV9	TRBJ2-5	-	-	CASSHHRGGQETQYF	TGTGCCAGCAGTCACCACAGGGGAGGGCAAGAGACCCAGTACTTC
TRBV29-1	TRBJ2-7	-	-	CSVEGNSAYEQYF	TGCAGCGTTGAAGGAAATAGCGCGTACGAGCAGTACTTC
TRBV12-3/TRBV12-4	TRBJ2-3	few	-	CASSFGGPSTDTQYF	TGTGCCAGCAGTTTCGGGGGGCCTAGCACAGATACGCAGTATTTT
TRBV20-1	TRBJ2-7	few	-	CSASNGLNEQYF	TGCAGTGCTAGTAATGGGCTTAACGAGCAGTACTTC
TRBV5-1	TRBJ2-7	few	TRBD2	CASSVAGEPYEQYF	TGCGCCAGCTCCGTAGCGGGAGAACCTTACGAGCAGTACTTC